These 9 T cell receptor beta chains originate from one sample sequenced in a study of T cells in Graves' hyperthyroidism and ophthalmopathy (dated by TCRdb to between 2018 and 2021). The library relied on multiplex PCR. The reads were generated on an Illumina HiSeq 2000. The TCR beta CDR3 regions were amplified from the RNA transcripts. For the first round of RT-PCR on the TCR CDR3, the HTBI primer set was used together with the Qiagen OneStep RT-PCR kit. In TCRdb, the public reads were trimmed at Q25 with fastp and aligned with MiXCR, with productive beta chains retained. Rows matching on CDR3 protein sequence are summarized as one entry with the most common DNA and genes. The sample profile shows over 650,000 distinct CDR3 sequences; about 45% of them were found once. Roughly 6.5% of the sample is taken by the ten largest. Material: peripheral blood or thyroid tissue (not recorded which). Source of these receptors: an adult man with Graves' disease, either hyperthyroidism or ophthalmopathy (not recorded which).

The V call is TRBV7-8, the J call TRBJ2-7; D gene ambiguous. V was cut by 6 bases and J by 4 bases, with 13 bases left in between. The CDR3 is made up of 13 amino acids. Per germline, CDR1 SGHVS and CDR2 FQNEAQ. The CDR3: CASSSGEKYEQYF. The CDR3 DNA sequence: TGTGCCAGCAGTTCTGGCGAAAAGTACGAGCAGTACTTC.

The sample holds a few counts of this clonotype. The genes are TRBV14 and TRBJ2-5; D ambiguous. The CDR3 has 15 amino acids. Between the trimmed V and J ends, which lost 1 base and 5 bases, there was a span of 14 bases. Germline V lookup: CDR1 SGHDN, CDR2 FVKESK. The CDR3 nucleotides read TGTGCCAGCAGCCAAGCTTCCAGATCCGGGGAGACCCAGTACTTC. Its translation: CASSQASRSGETQYF.

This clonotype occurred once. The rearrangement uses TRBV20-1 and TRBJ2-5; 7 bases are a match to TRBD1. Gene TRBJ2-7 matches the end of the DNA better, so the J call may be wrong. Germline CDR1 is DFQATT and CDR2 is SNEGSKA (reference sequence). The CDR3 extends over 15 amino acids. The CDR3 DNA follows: TGCAGTGCGAGACCGGGACAGCAGAGCTCCTACGAGCAGTACTTC. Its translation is CSARPGQQSSYEQYF.

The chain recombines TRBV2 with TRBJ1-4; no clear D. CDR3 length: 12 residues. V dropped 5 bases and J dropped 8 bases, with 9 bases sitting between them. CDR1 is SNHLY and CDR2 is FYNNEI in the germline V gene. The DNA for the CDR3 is TGTGCCAGCAGTCGGGAAGGCGAAAAACTGTTTTTT. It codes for CASSREGEKLFF.

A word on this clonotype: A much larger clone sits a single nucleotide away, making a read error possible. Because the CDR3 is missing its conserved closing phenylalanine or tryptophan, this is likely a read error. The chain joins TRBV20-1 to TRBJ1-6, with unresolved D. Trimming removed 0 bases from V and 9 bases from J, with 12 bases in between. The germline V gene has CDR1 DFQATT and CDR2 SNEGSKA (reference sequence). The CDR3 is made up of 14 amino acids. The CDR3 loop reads CSARDKAVGSPLHL. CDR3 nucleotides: TGCAGTGCTAGAGATAAGGCTGTAGGTTCACCCCTCCACCTT.

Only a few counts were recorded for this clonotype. The CDR3 reads CASSPGTVRRYF. The CDR3 DNA reads TGTGCCAGCAGTCCCGGGACAGTCCGACGGTACTTC. The genes are TRBV6-5 and TRBJ2-7; 7 bases align to TRBD1. Trimming removed 5 bases from V and 12 bases from J; junction bases left unmatched: 10. The germline gives CDR1 MNHEY, CDR2 SVGAGI. This CDR3 comprises 12 residues.

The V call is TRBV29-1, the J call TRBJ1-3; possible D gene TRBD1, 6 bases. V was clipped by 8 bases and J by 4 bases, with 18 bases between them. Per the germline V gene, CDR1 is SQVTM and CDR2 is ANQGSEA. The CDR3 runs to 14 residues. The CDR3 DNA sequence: TGCAGCCTAGCGTGGGGGGCGGCCGGAAACACCATATATTTT. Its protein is CSLAWGAAGNTIYF.

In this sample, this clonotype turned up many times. In DNA form, the CDR3 reads TGTGCCAGCAGCTCCGGGCCTTACTACGAGCAGTACTTC. Its translation is CASSSGPYYEQYF. V and J are TRBV7-8 and TRBJ2-7; D is ambiguous. The CDR3 is 13 residues long. Germline values: CDR1 SGHVS, CDR2 FQNEAQ. Trimming took off 4 bases at V and 3 bases at J, with 10 bases between the two ends.

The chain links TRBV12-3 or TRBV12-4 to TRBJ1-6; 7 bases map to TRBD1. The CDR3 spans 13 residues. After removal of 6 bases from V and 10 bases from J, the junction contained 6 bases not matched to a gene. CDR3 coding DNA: TGTGCCAGCAGCTTTACAGGGGACTCACCCCTCCACTTT. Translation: CASSFTGDSPLHF.